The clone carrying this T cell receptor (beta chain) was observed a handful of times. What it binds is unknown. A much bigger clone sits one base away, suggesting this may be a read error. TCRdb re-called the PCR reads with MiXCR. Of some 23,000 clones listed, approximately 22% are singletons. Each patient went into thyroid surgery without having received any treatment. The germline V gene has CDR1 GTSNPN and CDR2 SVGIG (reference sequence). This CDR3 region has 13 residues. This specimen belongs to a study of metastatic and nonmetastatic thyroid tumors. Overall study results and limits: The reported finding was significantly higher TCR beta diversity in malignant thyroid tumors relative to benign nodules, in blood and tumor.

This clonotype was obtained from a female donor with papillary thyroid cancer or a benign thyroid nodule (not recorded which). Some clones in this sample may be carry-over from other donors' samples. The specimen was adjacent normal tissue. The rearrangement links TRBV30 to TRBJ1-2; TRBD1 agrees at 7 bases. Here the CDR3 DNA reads TGTGCCCGGAGTCCCGACAGGGTCTATGGCTACACCTTC. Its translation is CARSPDRVYGYTF.